Described below is a single T cell receptor beta chain sequence and its context. Its antigen is undetermined. Division of CD4+ cells produced a CD45RA+ naive subset and a CD45RA-negative memory subset. This sample stems from a study of shared clonotypes between healthy human individuals. Genomic DNA from each subset was divided evenly over several immunoSEQ plates. In the original workflow: ImmunoSEQ gave junction-only sequences without quality scores, so filtering differed. Produced via immunoSEQ multiplex PCR; TCRdb's table is partial and in-frame only. D and trimming were read from the DNA, whereas the V and J calls and clone size are those reported in that table. Of about 2.4 million clones detected, 90% to 95% appear once; the ten largest clones hold approximately 0.37%. Findings and caveats of the study: Among non-shared clonotypes, generation probabilities were lower than among those shared by all four donors.

CDR1 and CDR2 from the germline V gene are SGHRS and YFSETQ. This CDR3 is 15 amino acids long. The V gene end was trimmed by 2 bases and the J gene end by 5 bases; junction bases not matched to a gene: 7. The TCR comes from a man aged 18 to 30 in good health. Some clones in this sample may be carry-over from other donors' samples. The gene calls are TRBV5-1 and TRBJ2-7; TRBD1 agrees at 10 bases. The specimen was naive CD4+ T cells from PBMCs. The subset was: CD45RA+ positively selected. The CDR3 DNA reads TGCGCCAGCAGCTTCGGGACAGGGGTGGGGAACGAGCAGTACTTC. Translation gives CASSFGTGVGNEQYF.